Listed below are T cell receptor beta chains from one sample, sequenced in a study of identical twins. In TCRdb, the 5' RACE reads were re-called with MiXCR into one record per CDR3 protein. The table includes about 690,000 distinct CDR3 sequences, 21% detected once. This sample was shared with a second study, whose subject was T cells expressing NK-cell markers.

Sample: PBMCs. The origin of the receptors is a young woman in good health. The CDR3 runs from the conserved cysteine through the conserved F or W. D genes are given only for firm matches. Expanded clones get a size class; other rows say once, few or many, or leave the size out.

v_gene	j_gene	d_gene	abundance	CDR3aa	CDR3nt
TRBV6-1	TRBJ2-1	NA	NA	CASSPDVSSYNEQFF	TGTGCCAGCAGCCCAGATGTAAGCTCCTACAATGAGCAGTTCTTC
TRBV29-1	TRBJ2-7	NA	NA	CSGGLAGKQYF	TGCAGCGGGGGACTGGCGGGCAAGCAGTACTTC
TRBV20-1	TRBJ2-7	TRBD2	many	CSARVSGSYEQYF	TGCAGTGCTAGAGTTAGCGGGAGCTACGAGCAGTACTTC
TRBV20-1	TRBJ2-1	NA	NA	CSARGIVGNEQFF	TGCAGTGCTAGAGGCATAGTGGGCAATGAGCAGTTCTTC
TRBV20-1	TRBJ2-1	NA	many	CSAGASREQFF	TGCAGTGCTGGGGCCTCTCGCGAGCAGTTCTTC
TRBV6-1	TRBJ2-1	NA	NA	CASRSSPSQYNEQFF	TGTGCCAGCAGGTCTAGCCCCTCCCAATACAATGAGCAGTTCTTC
TRBV5-8	TRBJ1-5	TRBD1	few	CASSRDSLMPQHF	TGTGCCAGCAGCAGGGACAGCCTGATGCCCCAGCATTTT
TRBV12-3/TRBV12-4	TRBJ2-6	NA	NA	CASSEYQGAGANVLTF	TGTGCCAGCAGCGAATACCAGGGTGCCGGGGCCAACGTCCTGACTTTC
TRBV5-6	TRBJ2-7	TRBD2	many	CASSAGVNEQYF	TGTGCCAGCAGCGCGGGGGTGAACGAGCAGTACTTC
TRBV9	TRBJ2-1	TRBD2	few	CASSVEGLAGGEQFF	TGTGCCAGCAGCGTAGAGGGACTAGCGGGAGGTGAGCAGTTCTTC
TRBV12-3/TRBV12-4	TRBJ2-2	TRBD2	NA	CASSLFLAGIGELFF	TGTGCCAGCAGTTTATTCCTAGCGGGTATCGGGGAGCTGTTTTTT
TRBV15	TRBJ2-1	NA	few	CATSGVRGSEQFF	TGTGCCACCAGCGGCGTGAGGGGGAGTGAGCAGTTCTTC
TRBV5-1	TRBJ2-5	NA	few	CASTRSVRGSDETQYF	TGCGCCAGCACTCGGTCAGTGCGGGGATCGGATGAGACCCAGTACTTC
TRBV15	TRBJ2-1	NA	many	CATSSGPRPEQFF	TGTGCCACCAGCAGTGGCCCCAGGCCTGAGCAGTTCTTC
TRBV20-1	TRBJ2-3	NA	many	CSARAEDTQYF	TGCAGTGCTAGAGCTGAAGATACGCAGTATTTT
TRBV19	TRBJ1-2	NA	NA	CASTQGPFYGYTF	TGTGCCAGTACCCAGGGACCCTTCTATGGCTACACCTTC
TRBV2	TRBJ1-2	NA	NA	CASKRQTNYGYTF	TGTGCCAGCAAACGACAGACTAACTATGGCTACACCTTC
TRBV5-5	TRBJ2-3	TRBD2	NA	CASSRAGTTYGADTQYF	TGTGCCAGCAGCCGGGCCGGGACTACATACGGCGCAGATACGCAGTATTTT
TRBV2	TRBJ2-7	NA	few	CASSERRGLVYEQYF	TGTGCCAGCAGTGAAAGGCGGGGGCTGGTCTACGAGCAGTACTTC
TRBV20-1	TRBJ2-7	NA	NA	CSASKGGGWAYEQYF	TGCAGTGCCAGTAAAGGCGGGGGCTGGGCCTACGAGCAGTACTTC
TRBV5-4	TRBJ2-6	NA	NA	CASSFAQLSGANVLTF	TGTGCCAGCAGCTTTGCCCAGCTCTCTGGGGCCAACGTCCTGACTTTC
TRBV7-3	TRBJ2-3	TRBD2	few	CASSRSGGRADTQYF	TGTGCCAGCAGCCGCAGCGGGGGGAGAGCAGATACGCAGTATTTT
TRBV4-2	TRBJ2-7	TRBD2	NA	CASSQDAGDEQYF	TGTGCCAGCAGCCAAGATGCGGGGGACGAGCAGTACTTC
TRBV24-1	TRBJ2-3	TRBD2	few	CATSDATSADGADTQYF	TGTGCCACCAGTGATGCGACTAGCGCCGACGGAGCAGATACGCAGTATTTT
TRBV20-1	TRBJ2-7	TRBD2	NA	CSATSDSGDSYEQYF	TGCAGTGCCACCTCAGATAGCGGGGACTCCTACGAGCAGTACTTC
TRBV12-3/TRBV12-4	TRBJ2-5	NA	NA	CASSPLRQLGETQYF	TGTGCCAGCAGCCCACTTCGCCAACTAGGAGAGACCCAGTACTTC
TRBV20-1	TRBJ2-5	TRBD1	many	CSAGGTGTGGTQYF	TGCAGTGCTGGCGGAACCGGGACAGGAGGGACCCAGTACTTC
TRBV11-2	TRBJ2-3	TRBD2	NA	CASSSALDVTSGRSTDTQYF	TGTGCCAGCAGCTCCGCACTAGACGTGACTAGCGGGAGAAGCACAGATACGCAGTATTTT
TRBV24-1	TRBJ2-1	NA	NA	CATSRQENDVGNEQFF	TGTGCCACCAGCAGGCAGGAAAACGACGTTGGCAATGAGCAGTTCTTC
TRBV6-5	TRBJ1-6	TRBD1	few	CASSYSKPTGWNSPLHF	TGTGCCAGCAGTTACTCGAAACCGACAGGGTGGAATTCACCCCTCCACTTT
TRBV7-2	TRBJ2-3	TRBD2	NA	CASSFQRETQYF	TGTGCCAGCAGCTTCCAGCGGGAGACGCAGTATTTT
TRBV7-9	TRBJ2-3	NA	once	CASSLALYGQYF	TGTGCCAGCAGCTTAGCCCTCTATGGGCAGTATTTT
TRBV20-1	TRBJ1-2	TRBD1	few	CSAREGRGRGGYTF	TGCAGTGCTAGAGAGGGCAGGGGGCGCGGTGGCTACACCTTC
TRBV7-9	TRBJ1-1	NA	few	CASSPRSMANTEAFF	TGTGCCAGCAGCCCAAGGAGTATGGCGAACACTGAAGCTTTCTTT
TRBV7-2	TRBJ2-7	TRBD1	NA	CASSHRDRTYEQYF	TGTGCCAGCAGCCACCGGGACAGAACCTACGAGCAGTACTTC
TRBV15	TRBJ1-2	NA	many	CATSPDVNYGYTF	TGTGCCACCAGCCCGGACGTCAACTATGGCTACACCTTC
TRBV5-6	TRBJ2-3	NA	NA	CASSLDQGFGTDTQYF	TGTGCCAGCAGCTTGGACCAGGGCTTCGGCACAGATACGCAGTATTTT
TRBV9	TRBJ1-3	NA	many	CASNQGSSGNTIYF	TGTGCCAGCAATCAGGGGTCGTCTGGAAACACCATATATTTT
TRBV4-2	TRBJ1-1	NA	NA	CASSRNTIDENTEAFF	TGTGCCAGCAGCCGGAACACCATAGACGAGAACACTGAAGCTTTCTTT
TRBV12-5	TRBJ2-3	TRBD1	few	CASGSGQVATDTQYF	TGTGCTAGTGGTTCCGGACAGGTAGCCACAGATACGCAGTATTTT
TRBV25-1	TRBJ2-7	NA	few	CASTLMGGYEQYF	TGTGCCAGCACCCTCATGGGGGGTTACGAGCAGTACTTC
TRBV3-1	TRBJ2-7	NA	NA	CASSPPGQLWQYF	TGTGCCAGCAGCCCCCCTGGACAGCTTTGGCAGTACTTC
TRBV20-1	TRBJ1-1	NA	many	CSARRTGENTEAFF	TGCAGTGCCCGAAGGACGGGGGAGAACACTGAAGCTTTCTTT
TRBV5-1	TRBJ2-1	TRBD2	NA	CASSAALAGEAFF	TGCGCCAGCAGCGCGGCACTAGCGGGAGAAGCGTTCTTC
TRBV7-9	TRBJ2-3	TRBD2	NA	CASSRGVAAGDTDTQYF	TGTGCCAGCAGCCGGGGGGTGGCAGCGGGGGACACAGATACGCAGTATTTT
TRBV7-2	TRBJ1-6	NA	NA	CASSSRSSNSPLHF	TGTGCCAGCAGCTCCAGGTCTTCGAATTCACCCCTCCACTTT
TRBV7-9	TRBJ2-7	NA	NA	CASSLAPGTSNEQYF	TGTGCCAGCAGCTTAGCCCCGGGAACTTCGAACGAGCAGTACTTC
TRBV5-5	TRBJ2-3	NA	few	CASSPPPGYTQYF	TGTGCCAGCAGCCCACCCCCAGGGTATACGCAGTATTTT
TRBV3-1	TRBJ2-1	TRBD2	few	CASSPTPGTSGSNEQFF	TGTGCCAGCAGCCCAACCCCCGGGACTAGCGGGAGCAATGAGCAGTTCTTC
TRBV27	TRBJ1-5	NA	NA	CASSPSGLLQPQHF	TGTGCCAGCAGTCCCTCGGGCCTATTACAGCCCCAGCATTTT
TRBV2	TRBJ2-2	NA	NA	CASSDIGNAGELFF	TGTGCCAGCAGTGATATTGGAAACGCCGGGGAGCTGTTTTTT
TRBV7-7	TRBJ2-5	NA	NA	CASSFRHTSETQYF	TGTGCCAGCAGCTTCCGCCACACGTCAGAGACCCAGTACTTC
TRBV4-3	TRBJ2-7	TRBD2	NA	CASSQVSSGSYEQYF	TGCGCCAGCAGCCAAGTAAGTAGCGGGAGCTACGAGCAGTACTTC
TRBV7-9	TRBJ2-5	NA	many	CASSFHGVPPQTQYF	TGTGCCAGCAGCTTTCACGGGGTTCCCCCACAGACCCAGTACTTC
TRBV11-1	TRBJ2-3	TRBD2	NA	CASSFGLAGFSSTDTQYF	TGTGCCAGCAGCTTCGGACTAGCGGGTTTTTCTAGCACAGATACGCAGTATTTT
TRBV6-5	TRBJ2-1	NA	NA	CASSYRRGAGNEQFF	TGTGCCAGCAGTTACCGCCGGGGGGCCGGCAATGAGCAGTTCTTC
TRBV7-9	TRBJ2-1	TRBD2	NA	CASRYWGLAGLVDEQFF	TGTGCCAGCAGATATTGGGGACTAGCGGGATTAGTGGATGAGCAGTTCTTC
TRBV7-3	TRBJ2-3	NA	few	CASSKDTDTQYF	TGTGCCAGCAGCAAAGACACAGATACGCAGTATTTT
TRBV7-9	TRBJ2-1	NA	NA	CASSFTGLGVEQFF	TGTGCCAGCAGCTTTACTGGGTTAGGCGTTGAGCAGTTCTTC
TRBV20-1	TRBJ2-3	TRBD2	few	CSAKGLALDTQYF	TGCAGTGCTAAGGGACTAGCTTTAGATACGCAGTATTTT